Here is one TCR beta chain with its context. This CDR3 has 17 amino acids. V lost 0 bases, J lost 1 base, and 7 bases stayed unmatched. The germline V gene encodes CDR1 SGDLS and CDR2 YYNGEE. The source of the sample is a study of CD8 T cells in ankylosing spondylitis. TCRdb reprocessed the 5' RACE reads with MiXCR, giving one entry per CDR3 protein. The sample contains 250,000 to 350,000 distinct CDR3 sequences, 15% to 25% of which appear only once. This TCR derives from a male donor with ankylosing spondylitis or in good health (not recorded which). The chain is built from TRBV9 and TRBJ2-3; 8 positions match TRBD2. The source material was blood, either unsorted or a sorted T cell fraction (not recorded which). The CDR3 DNA is TGTGCCAGCAGCGTAGGTCGGGGGGGCCGGGGCACAGATACGCAGTATTTT. Amino acid sequence: CASSVGRGGRGTDTQYF.